This T cell receptor beta chain was observed in a study of shared T cell receptors in the human thymus. The table lists this clone with a count of one. Only in-frame clones appear in the TCRdb table, and some are missing; sequencing was by immunoSEQ multiplex PCR. This table has hundreds of thousands of clones, about 95% appearing once. Source material: thymocytes. The receptor was derived from a human donor.

DNA of the CDR3: TGTGCCAGCAGCTCCCTAGCGGGTATCTACAATGAGCAGTTCTTC. This codes for CASSSLAGIYNEQFF. The chain has TRBV5-6 and TRBJ2-1; 8 nucleotides line up with TRBD2. Germline assignment: CDR1 SGHDT and CDR2 YYEEEE. This CDR3 contains 15 residues. V shed 3 bases and J 3 bases; nucleotides not matched to a gene: 5.